These 7 T cell receptor beta chains share one sample of origin, sequenced in a study of control samples from healthy donors and cancer patients. Here immunoSEQ multiplex PCR was the method, and the copy in TCRdb shows in-frame clones only, minus some. This sample has roughly 130,000 clones, with about 93% found just once. Sequenced sample: PBMCs. The receptors were gathered from a man aged 45-65 years with head and neck cancer.

V usage is TRBV9 and J usage is TRBJ1-3, with D possibly being TRBD1 (5 bases). The CDR3 loop spans 16 amino acids. The V and J ends lost 0 bases and 0 bases respectively, with 10 bases between them. Looked up from germline, CDR1 is SGDLS and CDR2 is YYNGEE. CDR3 nucleotides: TGTGCCAGCAGCGTAGGGGGCAGTCACTCTGGAAACACCATATATTTT. It specifies CASSVGGSHSGNTIYF.

The genes are TRBV4-1 and TRBJ1-6; TRBD1 agrees at 11 bases. The V gene's germline CDR1 is MGHRA and CDR2 YSYEKL. CDR3 length: 17 amino acids. V was clipped by 5 bases and J by 1 base; unmatched bases: 4. The CDR3: CASSADRGLSYNSPLHF. CDR3 DNA: TGCGCCAGCAGCGCGGACAGGGGGCTTTCCTATAATTCACCCCTCCACTTT.

J is TRBJ2-7 and V is TRBV5-1; no reliable D call. Germline values: CDR1 SGHRS, CDR2 YFSETQ. Trimming took off 5 bases at V and 5 bases at J, with 14 bases between the two ends. The CDR3 is 13 residues long. CDR3 nucleotide sequence: TGCGCCAGCAGTTTGTATCGTGGGCACGAGCAGTACTTC. This translates into CASSLYRGHEQYF.

This sequence joins TRBV24-1 and TRBJ2-1; 16 nucleotides match TRBD2. The CDR3 contains 15 residues. V gave up 9 bases and J gave up 7 bases; unmatched junction bases: 5. CDR1 KGHDR and CDR2 SFDVKD come from the germline V gene. As DNA, the CDR3 is TGTGCCACCTCCCCGGGACTAGCGGGGGGGAATGAGCAGTTCTTC. This gives the protein CATSPGLAGGNEQFF.

The chain couples TRBV5-1 to TRBJ2-2; 8 bases are a match to TRBD1. Germline CDR1 and CDR2: SGHRS and YFSETQ. This CDR3 region has 16 residues. V lost 0 bases to trimming and J lost 1 base; unmatched junction nucleotides: 2. The CDR3 protein is CASSLETGGNTGELFF. DNA of the CDR3: TGCGCCAGCAGCTTGGAAACAGGGGGGAACACCGGGGAGCTGTTTTTT.

V gene TRBV28 combines with J gene TRBJ1-2; a weak D match, TRBD1 (6 bases). Germline V gene data show CDR1 as MDHEN and CDR2 as SYDVKM. The CDR3 consists of 12 residues. V lost 3 bases to trimming and J lost 7 bases, with 9 bases between them. The DNA for the CDR3 is TGTGCCAGCAGTTTTTCAGGGGTTGGCTACACCTTC. This sequence encodes CASSFSGVGYTF.

This chain connects TRBV30 to TRBJ2-1; perhaps D is TRBD1 or TRBD2 (5 bases each). This CDR3 has 12 amino acids. Between the trimmed V and J ends, which lost 3 bases and 4 bases, there was a span of 7 bases. Germline assignment: CDR1 GTSNPN and CDR2 SVGIG (reference sequence). The CDR3 DNA is TGTGCCTGGAGGTGGGGGTACAATGAGCAGTTCTTC. Protein sequence: CAWRWGYNEQFF.